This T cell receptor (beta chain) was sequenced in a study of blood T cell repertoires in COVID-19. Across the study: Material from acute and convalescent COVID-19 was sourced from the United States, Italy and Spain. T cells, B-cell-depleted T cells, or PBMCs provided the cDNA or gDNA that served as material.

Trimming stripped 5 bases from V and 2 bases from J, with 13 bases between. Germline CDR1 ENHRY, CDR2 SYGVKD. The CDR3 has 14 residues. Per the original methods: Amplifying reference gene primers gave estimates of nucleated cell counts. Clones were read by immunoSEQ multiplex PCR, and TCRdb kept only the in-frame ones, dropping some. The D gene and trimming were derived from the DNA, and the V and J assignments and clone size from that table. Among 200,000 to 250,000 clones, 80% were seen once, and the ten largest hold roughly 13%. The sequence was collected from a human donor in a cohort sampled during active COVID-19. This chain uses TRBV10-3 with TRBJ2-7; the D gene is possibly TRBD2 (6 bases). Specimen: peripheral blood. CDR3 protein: CAISPGTPPYEQYF. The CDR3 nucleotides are TGTGCCATCAGTCCCGGGACTCCCCCCTACGAGCAGTACTTC.